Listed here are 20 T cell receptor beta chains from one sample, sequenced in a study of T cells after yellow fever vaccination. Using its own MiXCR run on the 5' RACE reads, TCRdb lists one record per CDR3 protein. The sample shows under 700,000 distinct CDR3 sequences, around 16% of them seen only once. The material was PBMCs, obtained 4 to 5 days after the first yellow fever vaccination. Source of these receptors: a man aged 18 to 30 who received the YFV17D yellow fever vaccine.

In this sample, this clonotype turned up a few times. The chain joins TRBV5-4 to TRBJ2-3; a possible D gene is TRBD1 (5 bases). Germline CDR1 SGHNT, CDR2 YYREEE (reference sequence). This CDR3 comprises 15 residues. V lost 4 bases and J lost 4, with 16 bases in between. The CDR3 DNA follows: TGTGCCAGCAGCCCAGGGCTTGGTGAGGCAGATACGCAGTATTTT. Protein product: CASSPGLGEADTQYF.

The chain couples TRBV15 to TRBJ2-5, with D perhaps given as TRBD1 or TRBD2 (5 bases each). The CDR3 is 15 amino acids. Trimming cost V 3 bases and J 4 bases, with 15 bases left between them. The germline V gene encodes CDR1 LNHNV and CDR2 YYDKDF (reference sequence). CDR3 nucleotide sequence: TGTGCCACCAGCAGCCGGGGCCTGGGGCGAGAGACCCAGTACTTC. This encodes CATSSRGLGRETQYF.

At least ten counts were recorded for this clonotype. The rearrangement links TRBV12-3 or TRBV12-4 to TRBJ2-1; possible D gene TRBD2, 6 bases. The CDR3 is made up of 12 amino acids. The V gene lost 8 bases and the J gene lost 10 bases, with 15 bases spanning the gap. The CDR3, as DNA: TGTGCCAGCGGTTGGAGGGGCGCGGAGCAGTTCTTC. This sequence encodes CASGWRGAEQFF.

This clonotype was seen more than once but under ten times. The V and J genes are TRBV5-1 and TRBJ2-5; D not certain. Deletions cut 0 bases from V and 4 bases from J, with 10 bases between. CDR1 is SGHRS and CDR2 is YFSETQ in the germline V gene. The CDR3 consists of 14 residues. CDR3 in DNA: TGCGCCAGCAGCTTGGATGGAGCGCGAGAGACCCAGTACTTC. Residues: CASSLDGARETQYF.

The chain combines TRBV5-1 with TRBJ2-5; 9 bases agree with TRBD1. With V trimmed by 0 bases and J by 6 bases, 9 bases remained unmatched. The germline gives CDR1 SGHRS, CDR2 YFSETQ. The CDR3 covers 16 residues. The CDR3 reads CASSLDGGTGIKTQYF. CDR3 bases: TGCGCCAGCAGCTTGGATGGGGGGACAGGGATAAAGACCCAGTACTTC.

The CDR3 DNA is TGTGCCAGCAGCCATTCGCAGTCCCAGAGGAGCACAGATACGCAGTATTTT. It yields the protein CASSHSQSQRSTDTQYF. This chain uses TRBV27 with TRBJ2-3, with D uncertain. The germline V gene has CDR1 MNHEY and CDR2 SMNVEV (reference sequence). V lost 6 bases, J lost 0 bases, and 19 bases lay in between. The length of the CDR3 is 17 residues.

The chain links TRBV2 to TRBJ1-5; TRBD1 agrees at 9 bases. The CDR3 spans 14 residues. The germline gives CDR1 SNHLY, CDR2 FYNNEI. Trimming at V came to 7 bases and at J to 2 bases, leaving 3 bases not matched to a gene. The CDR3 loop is CASMDRGGNQPQHF. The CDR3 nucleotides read TGTGCCAGCATGGACAGGGGTGGCAATCAGCCCCAGCATTTT.

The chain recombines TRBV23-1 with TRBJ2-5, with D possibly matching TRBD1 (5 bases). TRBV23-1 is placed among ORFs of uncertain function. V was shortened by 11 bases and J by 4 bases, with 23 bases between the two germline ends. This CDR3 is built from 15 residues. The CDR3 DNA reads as TGCGCCTCCAGTCAACAGCAGGGCCAAGCAGAGACCCAGTACTTC. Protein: CASSQQQGQAETQYF.

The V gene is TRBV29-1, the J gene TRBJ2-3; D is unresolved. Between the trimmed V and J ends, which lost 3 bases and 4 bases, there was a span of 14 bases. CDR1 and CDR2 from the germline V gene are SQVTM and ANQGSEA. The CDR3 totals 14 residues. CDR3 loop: CSVEDYRVPDTQYF. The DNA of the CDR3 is TGCAGCGTTGAGGATTATAGGGTCCCAGATACGCAGTATTTT.

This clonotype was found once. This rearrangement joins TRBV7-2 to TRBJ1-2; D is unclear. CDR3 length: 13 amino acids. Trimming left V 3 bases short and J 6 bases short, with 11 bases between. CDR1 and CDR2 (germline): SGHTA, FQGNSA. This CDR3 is CASSFNRADGYTF. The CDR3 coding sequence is TGTGCCAGCAGCTTCAACCGGGCCGATGGCTACACCTTC.

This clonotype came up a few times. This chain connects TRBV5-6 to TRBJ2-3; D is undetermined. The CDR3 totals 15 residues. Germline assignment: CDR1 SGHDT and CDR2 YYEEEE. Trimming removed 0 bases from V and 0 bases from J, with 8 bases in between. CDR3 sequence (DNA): TGTGCCAGCAGCTTGGTCTATGGGAGCACAGATACGCAGTATTTT. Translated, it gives CASSLVYGSTDTQYF.

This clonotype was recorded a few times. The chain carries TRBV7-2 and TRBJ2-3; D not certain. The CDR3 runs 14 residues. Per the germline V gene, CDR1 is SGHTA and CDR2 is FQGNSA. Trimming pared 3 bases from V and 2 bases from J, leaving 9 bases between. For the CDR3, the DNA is TGTGCCAGCAGCTTCGCCACTTACACAGATACGCAGTATTTT. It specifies CASSFATYTDTQYF.

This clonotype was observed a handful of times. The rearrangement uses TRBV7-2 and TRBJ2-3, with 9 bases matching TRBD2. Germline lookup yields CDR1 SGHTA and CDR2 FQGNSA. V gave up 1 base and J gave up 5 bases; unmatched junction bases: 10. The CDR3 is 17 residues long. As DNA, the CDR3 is TGTGCCAGCAGCTTAGTCTTGGCGGGGGGGCCGGGAGATACGCAGTATTTT. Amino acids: CASSLVLAGGPGDTQYF.

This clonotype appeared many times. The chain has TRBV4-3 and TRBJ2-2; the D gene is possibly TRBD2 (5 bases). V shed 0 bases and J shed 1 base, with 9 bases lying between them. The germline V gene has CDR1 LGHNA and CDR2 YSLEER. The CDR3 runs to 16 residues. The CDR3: CASSQDLRGNTGELFF. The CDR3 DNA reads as TGCGCCAGCAGCCAAGATCTTCGGGGGAACACCGGGGAGCTGTTTTTT.

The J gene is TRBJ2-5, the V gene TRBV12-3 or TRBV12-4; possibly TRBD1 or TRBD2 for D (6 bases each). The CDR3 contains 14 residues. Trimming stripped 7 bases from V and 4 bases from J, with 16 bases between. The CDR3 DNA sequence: TGTGCCAGCACCCTACCGGGGGCCATAGAGACCCAGTACTTC. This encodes CASTLPGAIETQYF.

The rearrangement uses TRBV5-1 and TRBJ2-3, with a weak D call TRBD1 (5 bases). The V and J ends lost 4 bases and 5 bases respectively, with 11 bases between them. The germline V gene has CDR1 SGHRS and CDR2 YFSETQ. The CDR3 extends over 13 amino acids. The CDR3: CASSAGPVDTQYF. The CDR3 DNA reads TGCGCCAGCAGCGCAGGGCCAGTAGATACGCAGTATTTT.

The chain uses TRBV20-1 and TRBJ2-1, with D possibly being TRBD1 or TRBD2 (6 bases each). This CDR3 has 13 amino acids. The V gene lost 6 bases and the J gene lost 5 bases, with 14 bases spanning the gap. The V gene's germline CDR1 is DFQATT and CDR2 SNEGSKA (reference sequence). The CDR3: CSAGGPFDNEQFF. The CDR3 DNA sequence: TGCAGTGCAGGGGGGCCTTTCGACAATGAGCAGTTCTTC.

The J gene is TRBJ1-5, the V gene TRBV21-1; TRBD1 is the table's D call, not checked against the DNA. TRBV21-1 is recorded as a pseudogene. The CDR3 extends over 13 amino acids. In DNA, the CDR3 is TGTGCCAGCCGGACAGGGGCTACTCAGCCCCAGCATTTT. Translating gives CASRTGATQPQHF.

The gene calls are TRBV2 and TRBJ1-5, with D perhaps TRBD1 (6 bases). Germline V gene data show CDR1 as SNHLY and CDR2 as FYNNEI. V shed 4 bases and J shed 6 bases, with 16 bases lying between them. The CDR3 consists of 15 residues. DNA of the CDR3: TGTGCCAGCAGTGCGGGCAGGGGCTCCATTCAGCCCCAGCATTTT. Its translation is CASSAGRGSIQPQHF.

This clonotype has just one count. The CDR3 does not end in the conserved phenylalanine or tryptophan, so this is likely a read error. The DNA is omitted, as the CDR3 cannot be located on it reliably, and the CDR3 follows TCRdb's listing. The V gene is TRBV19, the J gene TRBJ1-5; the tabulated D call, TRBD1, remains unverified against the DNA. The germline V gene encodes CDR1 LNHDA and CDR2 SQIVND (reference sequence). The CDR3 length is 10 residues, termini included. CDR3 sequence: CASRPPQGGS.